The 18 T cell receptor beta chains presented below share a single source sample, sequenced in a study of shared clonotypes between healthy human individuals. Sequencing used immunoSEQ multiplex PCR; TCRdb keeps in-frame clones, though not all of them. The profile shows millions of clones, approximately 92% of them singletons. The sequenced sample was naive CD4+ T cells sorted from blood. This sample's subset: CD45RA+ positively selected. These receptor sequences come from a man aged 18 to 29 in good health.

The chain recombines TRBV11-2 with TRBJ2-5; no definite D call. The germline V and J ends were trimmed by 3 bases and 4 bases, with 15 bases remaining between them. The CDR3 length is 15 residues. Germline V lookup: CDR1 SGHAT, CDR2 FQNNGV. The CDR3 region has the DNA TGTGCCAGCAGCTTTAACATGGAGCTCCGAGAGACCCAGTACTTC. Translation gives CASSFNMELRETQYF. Combining the CDR3 with reference TRBV11-2 and TRBJ2-5 gives the whole variable domain EAGVAQSPRYKIIEKRQSVAFWCNPISGHATLYWYQQILGQGPKLLIQFQNNGVVDDSQLPKDRFSAERLKGVDSTLKIQPAKLEDSAVYLCASSFNMELRETQYFGPGTRLLVL.

J is TRBJ2-2 and V is TRBV7-3, with 7 bases aligning to TRBD1. This CDR3 region has 17 residues. Germline CDR1 and CDR2: SGHTA and FQGTGA. V dropped 5 bases and J dropped 1; count of bases not matched to a gene: 10. CDR3 bases: TGTGCCAGCAGCCGAGACAGGGTAGGGGGGAACACCGGGGAGCTGTTTTTT. It specifies CASSRDRVGGNTGELFF.

The V gene is TRBV2, the J gene TRBJ2-2, with 7 bases aligning to TRBD1. This CDR3 has 14 residues. Looked up from germline, CDR1 is SNHLY and CDR2 is FYNNEI. V lost 8 bases and J lost 0; bases outside the gene matches: 3. The CDR3, as DNA: TGTGCCAGCGGACAGGAGTCGAACACCGGGGAGCTGTTTTTT. Its protein is CASGQESNTGELFF.

The J gene is TRBJ2-1, the V gene TRBV6-6, with D unclear. The V end was cut by 2 bases, the J end by 6 bases, with 8 bases between. There are 13 residues in the CDR3. Germline V gene lookup returns CDR1 MNHNY and CDR2 SVGAGI (reference sequence). The DNA of the CDR3 is TGTGCCAGCAGTTACGAGTCGGTCAATGAGCAGTTCTTC. Its protein product is CASSYESVNEQFF.

The V call is TRBV6-5, the J call TRBJ2-2; unclear D gene. The germline V and J ends were trimmed by 2 bases and 6 bases, with 4 bases remaining between them. The CDR3 covers 12 residues. Germline CDR1 MNHEY, CDR2 SVGAGI. CDR3 residues: CASSYIPGELFF. The CDR3 DNA sequence: TGTGCCAGCAGTTACATACCCGGGGAGCTGTTTTTT.

This rearrangement joins TRBV7-2 to TRBJ2-1; D gene ambiguous. The CDR3 totals 14 residues. V was trimmed by 0 bases and J by 5 bases, leaving 8 bases between them. The germline V gene has CDR1 SGHTA and CDR2 FQGNSA. CDR3 DNA sequence: TGTGCCAGCAGCTTAGCCGGACCAAACAATGAGCAGTTCTTC. This codes for CASSLAGPNNEQFF.

The chain combines TRBV5-4 with TRBJ2-1, with 7 bases aligning to TRBD2. J lost 7 bases, V lost 5 bases, and 15 bases had no gene match. There are 16 residues in the CDR3. Germline loops: CDR1 SGHNT, CDR2 YYREEE (reference sequence). In DNA form, the CDR3 reads TGTGCCAGCAGTTCAAAGGCGGGGGACCTCCTAAATGAGCAGTTCTTC. Its protein product is CASSSKAGDLLNEQFF.

The rearrangement joins TRBV6-5 to TRBJ2-3; a possible D gene is TRBD1 (5 bases). Germline CDR1 reads MNHEY; CDR2 reads SVGAGI. The CDR3 contains 13 residues. Trimming left V 5 bases short and J 2 bases short, with 8 bases between. The CDR3 loop is CASSRQFTDTQYF. In DNA, the CDR3 is TGTGCCAGCAGTCGACAGTTCACAGATACGCAGTATTTT.

The chain has TRBV7-2 and TRBJ2-7; unclear D gene. CDR1 and CDR2 from the germline V gene are SGHTA and FQGNSA. The CDR3 consists of 15 residues. With 2 bases removed from V and 0 bases from J, the gap between germline ends came to 11 bases. The CDR3 nucleotides are TGTGCCAGCAGCTTACTGGGCGAGAGCTCCTACGAGCAGTACTTC. Encoded protein: CASSLLGESSYEQYF.

V is TRBV2 and J is TRBJ2-3; D may be TRBD2 (6 bases). Trimming took off 11 bases at V and 3 bases at J, with 18 bases between the two ends. The CDR3 extends over 14 amino acids. Germline assignment: CDR1 SNHLY and CDR2 FYNNEI. In DNA form, the CDR3 reads TGTGCCTCTACTTCCGGGAGAGGGACAGATACGCAGTATTTT. This encodes CASTSGRGTDTQYF.

V usage is TRBV2 and J usage is TRBJ2-2; TRBD2 matches at 8 bases. The trim removed 6 bases at V and 4 bases at J, leaving 13 bases unmatched. The CDR3 runs to 17 residues. Per the germline V gene, CDR1 is SNHLY and CDR2 is FYNNEI. This chain's CDR3 is CASRGQAGVFVTGELFF. In DNA form, the CDR3 reads TGTGCCAGCAGGGGCCAAGCGGGAGTATTTGTCACCGGGGAGCTGTTTTTT. Full variable domain (missing parts from reference TRBV2 and TRBJ2-2): EPEVTQTPSHQVTQMGQEVILRCVPISNHLYFYWYRQILGQKVEFLVSFYNNEISEKSEIFDDQFSVERPDGSNFTLKIRSTKLEDSAMYFCASRGQAGVFVTGELFFGEGSRLTVL.

The chain employs TRBV25-1 and TRBJ2-2; no definite D call. V lost 9 bases and J 3 bases, leaving 17 bases between the germline ends. This CDR3 region has 15 residues. CDR1 is MGHDK and CDR2 is SYGVNS in the germline V gene. CDR3 in amino acids: CARPRAATYTGELFF. CDR3 nucleotides: TGTGCCAGGCCCCGGGCAGCCACTTACACCGGGGAGCTGTTTTTT.

The chain is built from TRBV19 and TRBJ1-5; no firm D call. This CDR3 has 15 residues. V was shortened by 9 bases and J by 1 base, with 16 bases between the two germline ends. Germline V gene sequence: CDR1 LNHDA, CDR2 SQIVND (reference sequence). The chain's CDR3 is CASKPSFRSNQPQHF. The CDR3 nucleotides are TGTGCCAGCAAGCCGTCCTTTAGGAGCAATCAGCCCCAGCATTTT.

V and J are TRBV10-3 and TRBJ2-5, with TRBD2 matching 10 bases. The trim removed 10 bases at V and 2 bases at J, leaving 7 bases unmatched. CDR1 and CDR2 from the germline V gene are ENHRY and SYGVKD. This CDR3 spans 14 amino acids. The CDR3 loop is CASGLAVTQETQYF. The CDR3 coding sequence is TGTGCCAGCGGACTAGCGGTGACGCAAGAGACCCAGTACTTC.

The gene calls are TRBV19 and TRBJ2-1; weak D call: TRBD2 (5 bases). Deletions cut 1 base from V and 9 bases from J, with 7 bases between. The CDR3 is 12 residues long. Germline CDR1 reads LNHDA; CDR2 reads SQIVND (reference sequence). The CDR3 region has the DNA TGTGCCAGTAGTATAGTACTAGGTGAGCAGTTCTTC. Its protein product is CASSIVLGEQFF. Based on the CDR3 plus reference TRBV19 and TRBJ2-1, the full variable domain is DGGITQSPKYLFRKEGQNVTLSCEQNLNHDAMYWYRQDPGQGLRLIYYSQIVNDFQKGDIAEGYSVSREKKESFPLTVTSAQKNPTAFYLCASSIVLGEQFFGPGTRLTVL.

The chain uses TRBV2 and TRBJ1-2; D is perhaps TRBD1 (6 bases). V was trimmed by 3 bases and J by 0 bases, leaving 8 bases between them. Germline V gives CDR1 SNHLY, CDR2 FYNNEI. This CDR3 region has 14 residues. CDR3 nucleotides: TGTGCCAGCAGTGACCGGACAGCTAACTATGGCTACACCTTC. It specifies CASSDRTANYGYTF.

The rearrangement joins TRBV4-2 to TRBJ2-7, with 8 bases aligning to TRBD1. The germline CDR1 and CDR2 sequences are LGHNA and YNFKEQ. Trimming cost V 0 bases and J 4 bases; bases outside gene matches: 5. CDR3 length: 15 residues. The CDR3 DNA reads TGTGCCAGCAGCCAAGATCCGACAGGGGCTTACGAGCAGTACTTC. As protein: CASSQDPTGAYEQYF.

Remarks on this clone: The identical CDR3 is also encoded by other nucleotide sequences in the sample. The CDR3 is CASRQISYNSPLHF. CDR3 DNA sequence: TGTGCCAGCAGGCAGATCTCCTATAATTCACCCCTCCACTTT. V and J are TRBV6-5 and TRBJ1-6; D is uncertain. This CDR3 region has 14 residues. V shed 6 bases and J shed 0 bases, with 6 bases lying between them. CDR1 and CDR2 (germline): MNHEY, SVGAGI.